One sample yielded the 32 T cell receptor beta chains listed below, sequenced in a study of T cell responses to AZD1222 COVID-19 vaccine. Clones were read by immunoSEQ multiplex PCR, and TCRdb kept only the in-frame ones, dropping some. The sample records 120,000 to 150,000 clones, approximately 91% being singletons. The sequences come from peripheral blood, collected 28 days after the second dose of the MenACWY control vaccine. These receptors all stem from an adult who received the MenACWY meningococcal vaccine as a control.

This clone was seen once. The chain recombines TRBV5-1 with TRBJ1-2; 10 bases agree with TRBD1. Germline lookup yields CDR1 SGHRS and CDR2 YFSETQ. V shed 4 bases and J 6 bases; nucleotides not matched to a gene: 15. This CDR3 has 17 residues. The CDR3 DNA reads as TGCGCCAGCAGCGGGGGACAGGGGAATGTCATGTATAATGGCTACACCTTC. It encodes CASSGGQGNVMYNGYTF.

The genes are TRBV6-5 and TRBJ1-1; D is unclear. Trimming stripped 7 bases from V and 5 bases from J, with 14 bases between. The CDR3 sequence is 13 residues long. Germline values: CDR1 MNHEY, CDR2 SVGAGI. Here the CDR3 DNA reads TGTGCCAGCACCGCAACGGCCCGGACTGAAGCTTTCTTT. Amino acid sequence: CASTATARTEAFF.

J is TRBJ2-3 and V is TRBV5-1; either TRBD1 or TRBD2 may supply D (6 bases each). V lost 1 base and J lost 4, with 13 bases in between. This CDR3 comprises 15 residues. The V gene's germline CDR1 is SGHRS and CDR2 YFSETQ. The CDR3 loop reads CASSLYGGPSDTQYF. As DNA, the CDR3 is TGCGCCAGCAGCTTGTACGGGGGCCCCTCAGATACGCAGTATTTT.

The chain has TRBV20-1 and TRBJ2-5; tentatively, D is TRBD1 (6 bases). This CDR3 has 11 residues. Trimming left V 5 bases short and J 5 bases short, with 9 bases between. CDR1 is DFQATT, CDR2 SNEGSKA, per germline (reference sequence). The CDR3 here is CSASTGETQYF. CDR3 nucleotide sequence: TGCAGTGCTTCCACAGGGGAGACCCAGTACTTC.

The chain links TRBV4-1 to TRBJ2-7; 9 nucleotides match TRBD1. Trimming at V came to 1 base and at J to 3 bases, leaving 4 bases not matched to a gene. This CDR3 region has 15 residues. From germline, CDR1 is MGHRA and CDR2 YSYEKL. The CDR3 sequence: CASSQVGDRVYEQYF. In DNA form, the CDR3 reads TGCGCCAGCAGCCAAGTAGGGGACAGGGTCTACGAGCAGTACTTC.

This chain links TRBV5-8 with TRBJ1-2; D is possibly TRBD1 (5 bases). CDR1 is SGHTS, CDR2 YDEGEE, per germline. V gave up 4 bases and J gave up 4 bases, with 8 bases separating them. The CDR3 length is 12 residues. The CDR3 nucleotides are TGTGCCAGCAGCCGGGACGGCTATGGCTACACCTTC. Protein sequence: CASSRDGYGYTF. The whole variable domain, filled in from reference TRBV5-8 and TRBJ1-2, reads EAGVTQSPTHLIKTRGQQATLRCSPISGHTSVYWYQQALGLGLQFLLWYDEGEERNRGNFPPRFSGRQFPNYSSELNVNALELEDSALYLCASSRDGYGYTFGSGTRLTVV.

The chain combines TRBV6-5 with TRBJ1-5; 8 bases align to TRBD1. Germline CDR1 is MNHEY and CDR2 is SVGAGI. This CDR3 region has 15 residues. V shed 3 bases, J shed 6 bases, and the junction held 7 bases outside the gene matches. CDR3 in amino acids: CASSYRSGTGQPQHF. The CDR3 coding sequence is TGTGCCAGCAGTTATAGGTCAGGGACAGGTCAGCCCCAGCATTTT.

CDR3 sequence (DNA): TGCGCCAGCAGCTTGCGGGGTACCACCGGGGAGCTGTTTTTT. Amino acid sequence: CASSLRGTTGELFF. The chain is built from TRBV5-1 and TRBJ2-2, with a weak D call TRBD2 (5 bases). Germline lookup yields CDR1 SGHRS and CDR2 YFSETQ. V shed 1 base and J shed 4 bases, with 8 bases lying between them. The CDR3 totals 14 residues.

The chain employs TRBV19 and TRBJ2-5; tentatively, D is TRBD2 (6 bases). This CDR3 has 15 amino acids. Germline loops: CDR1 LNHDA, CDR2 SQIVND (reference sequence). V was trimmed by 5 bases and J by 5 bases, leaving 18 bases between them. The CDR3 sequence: CASSPWTRGRETQYF. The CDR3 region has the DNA TGTGCCAGTAGTCCCTGGACCCGAGGGAGGGAGACCCAGTACTTC.

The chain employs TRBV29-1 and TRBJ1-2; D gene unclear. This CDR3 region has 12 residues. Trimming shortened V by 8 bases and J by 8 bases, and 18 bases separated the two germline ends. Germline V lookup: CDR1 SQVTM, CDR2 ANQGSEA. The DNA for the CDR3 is TGCAGCTCCGAGCCAGTTACGGAGGGCTACACCTTC. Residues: CSSEPVTEGYTF.

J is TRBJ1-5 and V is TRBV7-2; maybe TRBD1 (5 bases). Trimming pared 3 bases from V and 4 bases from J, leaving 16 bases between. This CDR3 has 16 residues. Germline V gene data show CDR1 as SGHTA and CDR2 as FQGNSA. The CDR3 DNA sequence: TGTGCCAGCAGCTTTCAGTCCGCAGGGAATAATCAGCCCCAGCATTTT. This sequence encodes CASSFQSAGNNQPQHF.

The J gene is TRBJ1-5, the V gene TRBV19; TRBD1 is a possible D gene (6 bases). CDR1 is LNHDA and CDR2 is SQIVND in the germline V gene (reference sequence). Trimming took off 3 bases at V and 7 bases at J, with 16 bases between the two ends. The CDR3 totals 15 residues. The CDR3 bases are TGTGCCAGTAGTATTGGGGGGCCCGGGGTCCAGCCCCAGCATTTT. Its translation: CASSIGGPGVQPQHF.

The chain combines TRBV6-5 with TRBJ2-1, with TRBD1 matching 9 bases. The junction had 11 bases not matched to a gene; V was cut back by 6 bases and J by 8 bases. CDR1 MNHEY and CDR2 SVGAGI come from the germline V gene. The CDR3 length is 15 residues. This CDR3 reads CASRSPGQGSDEQFF. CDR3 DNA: TGTGCCAGCAGATCTCCGGGACAGGGTTCAGATGAGCAGTTCTTC.

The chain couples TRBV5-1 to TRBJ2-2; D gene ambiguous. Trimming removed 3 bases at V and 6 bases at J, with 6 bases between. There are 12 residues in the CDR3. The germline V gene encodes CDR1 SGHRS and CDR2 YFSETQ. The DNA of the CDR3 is TGCGCCAGCAGCTCGCAGGCCGGGGAGCTGTTTTTT. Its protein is CASSSQAGELFF.

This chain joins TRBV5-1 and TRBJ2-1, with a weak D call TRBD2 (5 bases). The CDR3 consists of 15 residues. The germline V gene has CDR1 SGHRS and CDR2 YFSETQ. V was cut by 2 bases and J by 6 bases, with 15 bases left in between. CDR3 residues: CASSFSLAGSNEQFF. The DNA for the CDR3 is TGCGCCAGCAGCTTTAGCCTAGCCGGGTCCAATGAGCAGTTCTTC. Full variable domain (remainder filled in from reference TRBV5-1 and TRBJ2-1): KAGVTQTPRYLIKTRGQQVTLSCSPISGHRSVSWYQQTPGQGLQFLFEYFSETQRNKGNFPGRFSGRQFSNSRSEMNVSTLELGDSALYLCASSFSLAGSNEQFFGPGTRLTVL.

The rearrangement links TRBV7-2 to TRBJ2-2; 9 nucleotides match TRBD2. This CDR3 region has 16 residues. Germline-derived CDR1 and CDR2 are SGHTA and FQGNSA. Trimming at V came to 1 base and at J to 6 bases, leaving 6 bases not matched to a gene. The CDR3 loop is CASSLGSSGKAGELFF. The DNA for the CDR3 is TGTGCCAGCAGCTTAGGGTCTAGCGGGAAAGCCGGGGAGCTGTTTTTT.

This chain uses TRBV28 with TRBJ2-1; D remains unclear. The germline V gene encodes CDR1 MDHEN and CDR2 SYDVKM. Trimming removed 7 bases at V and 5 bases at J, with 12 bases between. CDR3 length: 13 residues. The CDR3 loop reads CASTPARNNEQFF. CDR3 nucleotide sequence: TGTGCCAGCACCCCTGCGCGTAACAATGAGCAGTTCTTC.

As DNA, the CDR3 is TGTGCCAGCAGTCCAGCTCGGGGGGCGAATCAGCCCCAGCATTTT. It is translated as CASSPARGANQPQHF. The chain employs TRBV6-5 and TRBJ1-5, with a possible D match to TRBD1 (6 bases). The CDR3 totals 15 residues. Per germline, CDR1 MNHEY and CDR2 SVGAGI. Trimming stripped 5 bases from V and 4 bases from J, with 15 bases between.

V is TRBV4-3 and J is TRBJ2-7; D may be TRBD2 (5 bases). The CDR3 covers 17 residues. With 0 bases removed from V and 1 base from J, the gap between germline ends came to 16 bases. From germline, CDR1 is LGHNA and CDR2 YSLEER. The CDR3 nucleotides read TGCGCCAGCAGCCAAGACCCTCGACTACCGAATTCCTACGAGCAGTACTTC. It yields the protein CASSQDPRLPNSYEQYF.

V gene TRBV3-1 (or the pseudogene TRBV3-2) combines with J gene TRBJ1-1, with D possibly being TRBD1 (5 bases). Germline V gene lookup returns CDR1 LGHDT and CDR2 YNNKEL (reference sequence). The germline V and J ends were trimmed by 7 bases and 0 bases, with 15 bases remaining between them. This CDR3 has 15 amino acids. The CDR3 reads CASTQGLGMNTEAFF. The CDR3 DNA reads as TGTGCCAGCACGCAGGGTTTGGGAATGAACACTGAAGCTTTCTTT.

The CDR3 DNA is TGTGCCAGCAGCCAGGGGCTTTCAGGGGGCGAAAAACTGTTTTTT. This sequence encodes CASSQGLSGGEKLFF. This chain uses TRBV7-9 with TRBJ1-4; 8 positions agree with TRBD1. The V gene end was trimmed by 5 bases and the J gene end by 8 bases; junction bases not matched to a gene: 10. CDR1 and CDR2 (germline): SEHNR, FQNEAQ (reference sequence). The CDR3 is 15 amino acids.

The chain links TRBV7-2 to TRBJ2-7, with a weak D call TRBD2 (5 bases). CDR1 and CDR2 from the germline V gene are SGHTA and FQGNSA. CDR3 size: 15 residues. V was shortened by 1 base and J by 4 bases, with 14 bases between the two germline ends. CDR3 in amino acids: CASSLGPVGNYEQYF. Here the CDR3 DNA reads TGTGCCAGCAGCTTAGGCCCGGTCGGGAATTACGAGCAGTACTTC.

The CDR3, as DNA: TGTGCCAGCAGCGTAGCGGGAGGTGACGAGCAGTACTTC. It yields the protein CASSVAGGDEQYF. The J gene is TRBJ2-7, the V gene TRBV11-2, with 10 nucleotides matching TRBD2. The ends lost 5 bases at V and 5 bases at J; junction bases unmatched: 3. The CDR3 is 13 amino acids. Germline V lookup: CDR1 SGHAT, CDR2 FQNNGV.

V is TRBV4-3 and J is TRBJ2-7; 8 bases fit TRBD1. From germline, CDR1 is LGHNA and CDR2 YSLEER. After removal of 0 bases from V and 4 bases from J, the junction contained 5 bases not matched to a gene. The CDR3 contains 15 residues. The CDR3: CASSQDPDRVYEQYF. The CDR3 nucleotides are TGCGCCAGCAGCCAAGATCCGGACAGGGTGTACGAGCAGTACTTC.

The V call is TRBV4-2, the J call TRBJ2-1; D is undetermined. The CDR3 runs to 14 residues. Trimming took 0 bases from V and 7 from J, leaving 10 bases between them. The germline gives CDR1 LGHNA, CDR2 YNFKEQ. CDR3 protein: CASSQDLALNEQFF. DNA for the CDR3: TGTGCCAGCAGCCAAGATTTGGCTTTAAATGAGCAGTTCTTC.

CDR3 loop: CASSFGETQYF. The CDR3 nucleotides are TGTGCCAGCAGCTTTGGGGAGACCCAGTACTTC. V gene TRBV5-5 combines with J gene TRBJ2-5; D gene unclear. V was cut by 2 bases and J by 5 bases, with 4 bases left in between. This CDR3 is built from 11 residues. Germline loops: CDR1 SGHKS, CDR2 YYEKEE (reference sequence).

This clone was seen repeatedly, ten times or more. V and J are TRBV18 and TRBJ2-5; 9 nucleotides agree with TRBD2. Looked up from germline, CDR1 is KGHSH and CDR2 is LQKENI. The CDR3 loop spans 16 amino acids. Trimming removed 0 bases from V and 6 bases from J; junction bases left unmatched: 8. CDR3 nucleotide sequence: TGTGCCAGCTCACCACCGTCGGCTAGCGGGGCAAAGACCCAGTACTTC. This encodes CASSPPSASGAKTQYF.

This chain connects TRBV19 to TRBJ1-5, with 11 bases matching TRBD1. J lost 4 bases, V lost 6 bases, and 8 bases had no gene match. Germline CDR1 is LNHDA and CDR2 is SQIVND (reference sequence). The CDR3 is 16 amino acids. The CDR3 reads CASRGGGTGGNQPQHF. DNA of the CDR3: TGTGCCAGTAGGGGCGGTGGGACAGGGGGAAATCAGCCCCAGCATTTT. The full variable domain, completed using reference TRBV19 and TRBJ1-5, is DGGITQSPKYLFRKEGQNVTLSCEQNLNHDAMYWYRQDPGQGLRLIYYSQIVNDFQKGDIAEGYSVSREKKESFPLTVTSAQKNPTAFYLCASRGGGTGGNQPQHFGDGTRLSIL.

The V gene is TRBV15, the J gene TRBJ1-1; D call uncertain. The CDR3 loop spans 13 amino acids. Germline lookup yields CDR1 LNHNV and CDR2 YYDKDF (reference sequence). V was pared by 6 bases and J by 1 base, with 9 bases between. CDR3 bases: TGTGCCACCAGTCCGGGGTGGAACACTGAAGCTTTCTTT. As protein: CATSPGWNTEAFF.

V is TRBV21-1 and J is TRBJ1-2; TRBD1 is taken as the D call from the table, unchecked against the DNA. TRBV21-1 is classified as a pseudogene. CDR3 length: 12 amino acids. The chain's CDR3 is CASSKGQDGYTF. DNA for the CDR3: TGTGCCAGCAGCAAAGGGCAGGATGGCTACACCTTC.

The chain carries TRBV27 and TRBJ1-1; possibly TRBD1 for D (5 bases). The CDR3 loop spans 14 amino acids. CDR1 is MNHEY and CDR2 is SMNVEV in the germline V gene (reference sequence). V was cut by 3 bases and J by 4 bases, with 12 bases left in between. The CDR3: CASSFGPGGTEAFF. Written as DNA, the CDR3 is TGTGCCAGCAGTTTCGGACCGGGGGGCACTGAAGCTTTCTTT.

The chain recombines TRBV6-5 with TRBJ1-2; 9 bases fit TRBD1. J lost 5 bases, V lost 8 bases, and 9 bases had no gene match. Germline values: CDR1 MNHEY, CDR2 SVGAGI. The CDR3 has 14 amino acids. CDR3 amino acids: CASGEQGARYGYTF. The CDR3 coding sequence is TGTGCCAGCGGAGAACAGGGGGCAAGGTATGGCTACACCTTC.